This TCR beta chain was recorded in a study of cytomegalovirus exposure and HLA in healthy donors. Points from the study as a whole: As was reported, the classifier diagnosed cytomegalovirus status with high specificity and sensitivity. In a later analysis, at a false discovery rate of 0.05, roughly 17,000 TCR beta sequences matched HLA alleles.

The study ran its PCR with 60 Vbeta and 13 Jbeta primers. Per the original data handling: A later analysis counted 65 million to 90 million unique TCR beta chains, about 11 million shared. This table comes from immunoSEQ multiplex PCR, and its TCRdb copy is limited to in-frame clones, with some not included. The DNA gave D and trimming, while V, J and clone size come from that table. The data contain fewer than 200,000 clones, about four fifths of them singletons. Germline V gene lookup returns CDR1 LGHNA and CDR2 YSLEER. Trimming took 0 bases from V and 5 from J, leaving 13 bases between them. The CDR3 is made up of 15 amino acids. The donors comprised healthy bone marrow donors. Of note for this clone: What it binds is not known.

The source material was PBMCs. This clonotype originated in a man in his fifties or sixties in good health and CMV-seropositive. V and J are TRBV4-3 and TRBJ1-2; D not resolved. The CDR3 DNA reads as TGCGCCAGCAGCCAAGATTCGGGGATGGGATATGGCTACACCTTC. Protein product: CASSQDSGMGYGYTF.